This is a list of T cell receptor beta chains from one sample in a study of PD-1 blockade in classical Hodgkin lymphoma. Assay: immunoSEQ multiplex PCR; the TCRdb copy retains only in-frame clones and omits some. In the table there are tens of thousands of clones, 70% to 90% of which are singletons. The sequencing here drew on peripheral blood mononuclear cells (PBMCs), taken before the fourth cycle of nivolumab. These receptors all stem from a human donor with classical Hodgkin lymphoma. The CDR3 runs from the conserved cysteine through the conserved F or W. A D gene is named only where the DNA matches it firmly. Some rows mark clone size as missing; the rest say once, few, many or name a class of expanded clone.

v_call: TRBV28; j_call: TRBJ1-3; d_call: TRBD1; clone_size: NA; cdr3_nt: TGTGCCAGCGGGTTATCCGGGACAGTAGGAAACACCATATATTTT; cdr3_aa: CASGLSGTVGNTIYF
v_call: TRBV28; j_call: TRBJ2-5; d_call: NA; clone_size: few; cdr3_nt: TGTGCCAGCAGTTTAATGGGGGCTGCCGTCCAAGAGACCCAGTACTTC; cdr3_aa: CASSLMGAAVQETQYF
v_call: TRBV5-1; j_call: TRBJ1-1; d_call: TRBD1; clone_size: once; cdr3_nt: TGCGCCAGCAGCCCGGGGGACAGTCTCAGGAACACTGAAGCTTTCTTT; cdr3_aa: CASSPGDSLRNTEAFF
v_call: TRBV6-5; j_call: TRBJ1-2; d_call: NA; clone_size: NA; cdr3_nt: TGTGCCAGCAGTTACTCGATAGGCGAGTACGATGGTGGCTACACCTTC; cdr3_aa: CASSYSIGEYDGGYTF
v_call: TRBV11-3; j_call: TRBJ2-1; d_call: TRBD2; clone_size: NA; cdr3_nt: TGTGCCAGCAGCTTCCAGCGGGGGGGCCTCAATGAGCAGTTCTTC; cdr3_aa: CASSFQRGGLNEQFF
v_call: TRBV4-1; j_call: TRBJ1-3; d_call: NA; clone_size: NA; cdr3_nt: TGCGCCAGCAGCCGCGACCGAACTTCAGCCGGAAACACCATATATTTT; cdr3_aa: CASSRDRTSAGNTIYF
v_call: TRBV28; j_call: TRBJ1-2; d_call: TRBD1; clone_size: NA; cdr3_nt: TGTGCCAGCGCTACTGACCGGACAGGGGGGTATGGCTACACCTTC; cdr3_aa: CASATDRTGGYGYTF
v_call: TRBV15; j_call: TRBJ2-6; d_call: NA; clone_size: few; cdr3_nt: TGTGCCACCAGCAGAGAGGGTAGAGGTAGGGCCTCCGGACCTGGGGCCAACGTCCTGACTTTC; cdr3_aa: CATSREGRGRASGPGANVLTF
v_call: TRBV5-1; j_call: TRBJ1-2; d_call: TRBD1; clone_size: NA; cdr3_nt: TGCGCCAGCAGCTTGGGACAGGGTGACGCTAACTATGGCTACACCTTC; cdr3_aa: CASSLGQGDANYGYTF
v_call: TRBV5-1; j_call: TRBJ2-2; d_call: TRBD2; clone_size: NA; cdr3_nt: TGCGCCAGCAGCTTGCCACTAGCGGACACCGGGGAGCTGTTTTTT; cdr3_aa: CASSLPLADTGELFF
v_call: TRBV5-1; j_call: TRBJ2-7; d_call: TRBD1; clone_size: NA; cdr3_nt: TGCGCCAGCAGCGGGGACAGTAGCTCCTACGAGCAGTACTTC; cdr3_aa: CASSGDSSSYEQYF
v_call: TRBV5-1; j_call: TRBJ1-4; d_call: NA; clone_size: NA; cdr3_nt: TGCGCCAGCAGCCAGGCGGGGCTTGGTGAAAAACTGTTTTTT; cdr3_aa: CASSQAGLGEKLFF
v_call: TRBV18; j_call: TRBJ2-1; d_call: TRBD1; clone_size: NA; cdr3_nt: TGTGCCAGCTCACCTAGGACAGGGAGCTCCTACAATGAGCAGTTCTTC; cdr3_aa: CASSPRTGSSYNEQFF
v_call: TRBV7-9; j_call: TRBJ2-5; d_call: TRBD2; clone_size: NA; cdr3_nt: TGTGCCAGCAGCTTTTCCTCCGGTAGCGGGGAGAAGACCCAGTACTTC; cdr3_aa: CASSFSSGSGEKTQYF
v_call: TRBV6-1; j_call: TRBJ2-6; d_call: NA; clone_size: NA; cdr3_nt: TGTGCCAGCAGTGAAGCTCCTATATCTGGGGCCAACGTCCTGACTTTC; cdr3_aa: CASSEAPISGANVLTF
v_call: TRBV10-3; j_call: TRBJ1-2; d_call: TRBD1; clone_size: NA; cdr3_nt: TGTGCCGCAAAAGGGACAGGGCCCCTTGACTATGGCTACACCTTC; cdr3_aa: CAAKGTGPLDYGYTF
v_call: TRBV7-9; j_call: TRBJ1-2; d_call: TRBD1; clone_size: NA; cdr3_nt: TGTGCCAGCAGCTGGACAGGGGAGGGCTATGGCTACACCTTC; cdr3_aa: CASSWTGEGYGYTF
v_call: TRBV7-9; j_call: TRBJ1-5; d_call: TRBD1; clone_size: NA; cdr3_nt: TGTGCCAGCAGCCTGTCTCCGGGACAGGATAGCAATCAGCCCCAGCATTTT; cdr3_aa: CASSLSPGQDSNQPQHF
v_call: TRBV19; j_call: TRBJ2-2; d_call: TRBD1; clone_size: NA; cdr3_nt: TGTGCCAGTAATGGGAGAGGACAGGGTAATAAAGCCGATAACACCGGGGAGCTGTTTTTT; cdr3_aa: CASNGRGQGNKADNTGELFF
v_call: TRBV7-6; j_call: TRBJ2-1; d_call: TRBD1; clone_size: NA; cdr3_nt: TGTGCCAGCAGCCATCCGGGACAGGGGTCGTTCTTC; cdr3_aa: CASSHPGQGSFF
v_call: TRBV28; j_call: TRBJ1-2; d_call: NA; clone_size: NA; cdr3_nt: TGTGCCAGCAGCACCCTTATGGGGCATTATGGCTACACCTTC; cdr3_aa: CASSTLMGHYGYTF
v_call: TRBV5-1; j_call: TRBJ2-3; d_call: NA; clone_size: NA; cdr3_nt: TGCGCCAGCAGCACCACGGGGGCAGATACGCAGTATTTT; cdr3_aa: CASSTTGADTQYF
v_call: TRBV29-1; j_call: TRBJ1-1; d_call: NA; clone_size: NA; cdr3_nt: TGCAGCGTTGTTGATGTAAGGGCTTTCTTT; cdr3_aa: CSVVDVRAFF
v_call: TRBV18; j_call: TRBJ2-3; d_call: NA; clone_size: NA; cdr3_nt: TGTGCCAGCTCCCCCGCCGGGGATCCAGATACGCAGTATTTT; cdr3_aa: CASSPAGDPDTQYF
v_call: TRBV19; j_call: TRBJ2-3; d_call: TRBD2; clone_size: NA; cdr3_nt: TGTGCCAGTAGCCCAGCGGGGGGCCCCACAGATACGCAGTATTTT; cdr3_aa: CASSPAGGPTDTQYF
v_call: TRBV5-1; j_call: TRBJ2-2; d_call: NA; clone_size: NA; cdr3_nt: TGCGCCAGCAATTCCGCAGGCGTCACCGGGGAGCTGTTTTTT; cdr3_aa: CASNSAGVTGELFF